The clone carrying this T cell receptor beta chain has just a few counts. Per the authors' pipeline: Reference gene primer amplification yielded estimated nucleated cell counts. Sequencing used immunoSEQ multiplex PCR; TCRdb keeps in-frame clones, though not all of them. That table gives V, J and clone size, and the DNA gave D and trimming. The sample records around 180,000 clones, roughly four fifths being singletons. This specimen belongs to a study of blood T cell repertoires in COVID-19. Study-level information: Donors in the United States, Italy and Spain gave samples during acute or convalescent COVID-19. PBMCs, B-cell-depleted T cells, or T cells provided the cDNA or gDNA that made up the material.

Germline V gene lookup returns CDR1 SEHNR and CDR2 FQNEAQ (reference sequence). V gave up 5 bases and J gave up 8 bases, with 16 bases separating them. CDR3 length: 15 amino acids. Specimen: peripheral blood. The clonotype was recovered from a woman aged 25 to 39 with acute or convalescent COVID-19. The chain uses TRBV7-9 and TRBJ1-6, with D perhaps matching TRBD1 (6 bases). This chain's CDR3 is CASSNRDGLDSPLHF. Written as DNA, the CDR3 is TGTGCCAGCAGCAACAGGGACGGTCTTGATTCACCCCTCCACTTT.